The 20 T cell receptor beta chains reported below all come from one sample, sequenced in a study of shared clonotypes between healthy human individuals. CD45RO-negative, CCR7-positively selected cells formed the naive CD8 fraction, excluding terminally differentiated effector memory CD45RA+ cells. TCRdb keeps only in-frame clones here, not all; method: immunoSEQ multiplex PCR. The table shows roughly 2.1 million clones, with around 93% occurring only once. The sample consisted of naive CD8+ T cells from PBMCs. These receptor sequences come from a man aged 18 to 29 in good health. Some clones in this sample may be carry-over from other donors' samples.

The rearrangement joins TRBV9 to TRBJ1-4; TRBD1 matches 7 bases. This CDR3 has 15 residues. The germline V gene has CDR1 SGDLS and CDR2 YYNGEE. V gave up 2 bases and J gave up 3 bases; unmatched junction bases: 4. Here the CDR3 reads CASSVQGVANEKLFF. CDR3 nucleotide sequence: TGTGCCAGCAGCGTCCAGGGGGTGGCTAATGAAAAACTGTTTTTT.

This clone was seen just once. The CDR3 DNA follows: TGTGCCACCAGCAGAGGTACAGGGCGCATTCAGTACTTC. This translates into CATSRGTGRIQYF. J is TRBJ2-4 and V is TRBV15; weak D call: TRBD1 (6 bases). This CDR3 is 13 amino acids long. Germline V lookup: CDR1 LNHNV, CDR2 YYDKDF (reference sequence). Trimming pared 1 base from V and 9 bases from J, leaving 10 bases between.

J is TRBJ2-5 and V is TRBV11-2; 8 bases are a match to TRBD2. The DNA end lines up better with TRBJ2-7; the J call may be wrong. There are 15 residues in the CDR3. Germline CDR1 is SGHAT and CDR2 is FQNNGV. CDR3 loop: CASSFASGLSYEQYF. The CDR3 coding sequence is TGTGCCAGCAGCTTTGCTAGCGGGCTCTCCTACGAGCAGTACTTC.

The rearrangement links TRBV28 to TRBJ2-1; TRBD1 matches 8 bases. With 5 bases clipped from V and 2 bases from J, the junction kept 5 bases outside the gene matches. CDR3 size: 15 residues. From germline, CDR1 is MDHEN and CDR2 SYDVKM. The CDR3 DNA sequence: TGTGCCAGCAGTGAGGACAGGGCCCCCTACAATGAGCAGTTCTTC. Amino acids: CASSEDRAPYNEQFF. Based on the CDR3 plus reference TRBV28 and TRBJ2-1, the full variable domain is DVKVTQSSRYLVKRTGEKVFLECVQDMDHENMFWYRQDPGLGLRLIYFSYDVKMKEKGDIPEGYSVSREKKERFSLILESASTNQTSMYLCASSEDRAPYNEQFFGPGTRLTVL.

For the CDR3, the DNA is TGTGCCAGCAGCCCCTGGGGGGGGAACACAGATACGCAGTATTTT. This translates into CASSPWGGNTDTQYF. The chain couples TRBV25-1 to TRBJ2-3, with 7 bases that match TRBD2. The length of the CDR3 is 15 residues. Looked up from germline, CDR1 is MGHDK and CDR2 is SYGVNS. V was clipped by 6 bases and J by 2 bases; unmatched bases: 8.

This clone was seen just once. The chain recombines TRBV15 with TRBJ2-7, with no clear D. This CDR3 is 16 amino acids long. Between the trimmed V and J ends, which lost 0 bases and 5 bases, there was a span of 17 bases. Germline assignment: CDR1 LNHNV and CDR2 YYDKDF (reference sequence). For the CDR3, the DNA is TGTGCCACCAGCAGAGATGCTGTGTTCTCGGGCCACGAGCAGTACTTC. Translation gives CATSRDAVFSGHEQYF.

This sequence joins TRBV27 and TRBJ2-7; 9 bases line up with TRBD2. CDR3 length: 15 residues. J was trimmed by 1 base and V by 7 bases; bases with no gene match: 8. CDR1 and CDR2 (germline): MNHEY, SMNVEV (reference sequence). CDR3: CASMARLAVSYEQYF. CDR3 DNA: TGTGCCAGCATGGCCCGACTAGCGGTTTCCTACGAGCAGTACTTC.

The V call is TRBV7-6, the J call TRBJ2-7; TRBD1 aligns across 7 bases. V was clipped by 4 bases and J by 2 bases; unmatched bases: 8. The CDR3 has 15 amino acids. Germline CDR1 is SGHVS and CDR2 is FNYEAQ. The CDR3 sequence: CASSSGQTSTYEQYF. For the CDR3, the DNA is TGTGCCAGCAGCTCGGGACAGACGTCAACCTACGAGCAGTACTTC.

This chain uses TRBV28 with TRBJ2-1; 7 nucleotides agree with TRBD1. Per the germline V gene, CDR1 is MDHEN and CDR2 is SYDVKM. Trimming removed 5 bases from V and 2 bases from J; junction bases left unmatched: 6. The CDR3 runs 15 residues. The CDR3 DNA follows: TGTGCCAGCAGTCGGGACAGCGGACCCTACAATGAGCAGTTCTTC. Translation: CASSRDSGPYNEQFF.

This chain uses TRBV27 with TRBJ2-2; D remains ambiguous. The V end lost 9 bases, the J end lost 6 bases, and 11 bases lay between the germline ends. CDR1 is MNHEY, CDR2 SMNVEV, per germline (reference sequence). This CDR3 comprises 12 residues. CDR3 DNA: TGTGCCAGTGGTTCGCGGTCCGGGGAGCTGTTTTTT. Translating it yields CASGSRSGELFF.

This chain uses TRBV28 with TRBJ2-1; 11 bases align to TRBD2. The CDR3 extends over 19 amino acids. Germline V gives CDR1 MDHEN, CDR2 SYDVKM. V shed 6 bases, J shed 1 base, and the junction held 14 bases outside the gene matches. For the CDR3, the DNA is TGTGCCAGCAGCTTGACTAGCGGGATTAGGAAGGGGTCCTACAATGAGCAGTTCTTC. This codes for CASSLTSGIRKGSYNEQFF.

The chain carries TRBV21-1 and TRBJ1-5; the listed D gene, TRBD1, was not tested against the DNA. TRBV21-1 is recorded as a pseudogene. This CDR3 is 15 amino acids long. CDR3 sequence: CASSKALSGGRAQHF. CDR3 sequence (DNA): TGTGCCAGCAGCAAAGCGCTTTCTGGGGGCAGGGCCCAGCATTTT.

The rearrangement links TRBV28 to TRBJ1-2; D is perhaps TRBD1 (5 bases). V was shortened by 2 bases and J by 8 bases, with 15 bases between the two germline ends. CDR3 length: 14 residues. Germline V CDR1 and CDR2: MDHEN, SYDVKM. CDR3 sequence: CASSLADNPIGYTF. CDR3 sequence (DNA): TGTGCCAGCAGTTTAGCGGACAACCCCATCGGCTACACCTTC.

V and J are TRBV27 and TRBJ2-7, with D unclear. CDR3 length: 14 amino acids. V gave up 5 bases and J gave up 5 bases, with 16 bases separating them. In germline, CDR1 is MNHEY, CDR2 SMNVEV (reference sequence). The CDR3 coding sequence is TGTGCCAGCAGTCCCCCCCTTTCTGCAAACGAGCAGTACTTC. It is translated as CASSPPLSANEQYF.

The rearrangement joins TRBV19 to TRBJ2-5; D tentatively fits TRBD1 or TRBD2 (5 bases each). The CDR3 is 15 residues long. Trimming stripped 9 bases from V and 2 bases from J, with 19 bases between. Germline assignment: CDR1 LNHDA and CDR2 SQIVND (reference sequence). CDR3 DNA: TGTGCCAGCGATTCCGGGACCCACAAACAAGAGACCCAGTACTTC. Its translation: CASDSGTHKQETQYF.

The chain recombines TRBV11-2 with TRBJ2-1; unclear D gene. In germline, CDR1 is SGHAT, CDR2 FQNNGV. With 1 base removed from V and 5 bases from J, the gap between germline ends came to 12 bases. The CDR3 has 15 residues. DNA of the CDR3: TGTGCCAGCAGCTTAGGAGTGGGATTAAACAATGAGCAGTTCTTC. Protein product: CASSLGVGLNNEQFF. Supplemented by reference TRBV11-2 and TRBJ2-1, the full variable domain reads EAGVAQSPRYKIIEKRQSVAFWCNPISGHATLYWYQQILGQGPKLLIQFQNNGVVDDSQLPKDRFSAERLKGVDSTLKIQPAKLEDSAVYLCASSLGVGLNNEQFFGPGTRLTVL.

This clone was detected once. The chain employs TRBV13 and TRBJ1-1; the D is unclear. The CDR3 totals 13 residues. Germline CDR1 PRHDT, CDR2 FYEKMQ (reference sequence). V dropped 1 base and J dropped 4 bases, with 7 bases sitting between them. The CDR3 sequence is CASSLALGTEAFF. In DNA form, the CDR3 reads TGTGCCAGCAGCTTAGCCCTTGGCACTGAAGCTTTCTTT.

The chain links TRBV15 to TRBJ2-2; 7 bases fit TRBD1. Per the germline V gene, CDR1 is LNHNV and CDR2 is YYDKDF (reference sequence). J was trimmed by 6 bases and V by 5 bases; bases with no gene match: 6. The CDR3 has 14 residues. CDR3 nucleotides: TGTGCCACCAGCGATCTTCAGGGGGCCGGGGAGCTGTTTTTT. It specifies CATSDLQGAGELFF. Using reference TRBV15 and TRBJ2-2 for the parts outside the CDR3, the full variable domain is DAMVIQNPRYQVTQFGKPVTLSCSQTLNHNVMYWYQQKSSQAPKLLFHYYDKDFNNEADTPDNFQSRRPNTSFCFLDIRSPGLGDTAMYLCATSDLQGAGELFFGEGSRLTVL.

Concerning this clone itself: Different DNA sequences within this sample yield the same CDR3. The V call is TRBV6-1, the J call TRBJ2-7, with D unresolved. This CDR3 spans 12 amino acids. V lost 4 bases to trimming and J lost 4 bases, with 8 bases between them. In germline, CDR1 is MNHNS, CDR2 SASEGT. CDR3 DNA: TGTGCCAGCAGTGGGCTTTCTTACGAGCAGTACTTC. Amino acid sequence: CASSGLSYEQYF.

This rearrangement joins TRBV7-9 to TRBJ1-2; D might be TRBD1 (6 bases). Trimming removed 5 bases from V and 4 bases from J, with 20 bases in between. Germline-derived CDR1 and CDR2 are SEHNR and FQNEAQ (reference sequence). The CDR3 has 16 residues. CDR3 nucleotides: TGTGCCAGCAGCGCTTTTGAGGGGGAGCCCTCCTATGGCTACACCTTC. Amino acid sequence: CASSAFEGEPSYGYTF.